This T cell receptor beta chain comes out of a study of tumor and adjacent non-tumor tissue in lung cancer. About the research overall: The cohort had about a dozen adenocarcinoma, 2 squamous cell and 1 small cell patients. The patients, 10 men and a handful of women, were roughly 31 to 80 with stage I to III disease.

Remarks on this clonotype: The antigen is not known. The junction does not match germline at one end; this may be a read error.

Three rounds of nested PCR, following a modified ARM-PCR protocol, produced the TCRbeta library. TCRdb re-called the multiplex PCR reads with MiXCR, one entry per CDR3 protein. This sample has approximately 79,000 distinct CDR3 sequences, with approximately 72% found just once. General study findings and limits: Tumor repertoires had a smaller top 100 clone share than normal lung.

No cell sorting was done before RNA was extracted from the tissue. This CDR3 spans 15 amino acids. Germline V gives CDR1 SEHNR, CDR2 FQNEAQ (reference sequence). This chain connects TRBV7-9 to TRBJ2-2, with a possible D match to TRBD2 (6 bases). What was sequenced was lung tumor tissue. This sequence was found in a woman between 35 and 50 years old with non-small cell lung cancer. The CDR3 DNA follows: TGTGCCATCCTGCGGGGCGAGGGGAACACCGGGAAGCTGTTTTTT. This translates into CAILRGEGNTGKLFF.